The 15 T cell receptor beta chains below come from one sample, sequenced in a study of tumor-infiltrating lymphocytes in oesophageal squamous cell carcinoma (dated by TCRdb to about 2016). Library preparation was by PCR. The sequencer was an Illumina HiSeq 2000. The public reads were reanalyzed by TCRdb: fastp trimming at Q25, MiXCR alignment, in-frame beta chains only. Each CDR3 protein appears once, grouped with its most common genes and DNA. For this sample there are 8,500 to 14,000 distinct CDR3 sequences; 57% appear just once. The ten top clones hold 35% of the sample. Sequenced: esophageal tumor tissue. These receptors originate from a male donor with esophageal squamous cell carcinoma.

A note on this clonotype: A read error is likely, as this CDR3 ends without the conserved phenylalanine or tryptophan. Because the CDR3's place on the DNA is in doubt, the DNA is left out and the CDR3 is given as listed by TCRdb. The rearrangement links TRBV6-4 to TRBJ2-1; the table names TRBD2, a call not compared with the DNA. The CDR3 spans 17 amino acids, including both terminal residues. Germline values: CDR1 MRHNA, CDR2 SNTAGT. This CDR3 reads CASSDSLGGSSEQYFGS.

This chain links TRBV11-2 with TRBJ1-4; 7 nucleotides agree with TRBD1. Germline CDR1 SGHAT, CDR2 FQNNGV. The V gene end was trimmed by 5 bases and the J gene end by 6 bases; junction bases not matched to a gene: 9. This CDR3 spans 15 amino acids. The CDR3 loop is CASSVYRGGDEKLFF. The CDR3 coding sequence is TGTGCCAGCAGCGTTTACAGGGGAGGGGATGAAAAACTGTTTTTT.

This clonotype turned up a few times. This rearrangement joins TRBV6-1 to TRBJ2-1; 10 bases line up with TRBD1. The DNA matches TRBJ2-7 better at its end, which makes the J call doubtful. This CDR3 has 14 amino acids. Germline V gives CDR1 MNHNS, CDR2 SASEGT. The CDR3: CASSYDRGPYEQYF. The CDR3 DNA reads as TGTGCCAGCAGTTATGACAGGGGGCCCTACGAGCAGTACTTC.

The rearrangement links TRBV11-1 to TRBJ1-5; TRBD1 matches 7 bases. CDR1 and CDR2 (germline): SGHAT, FQDESV (reference sequence). V gave up 5 bases and J gave up 9 bases; unmatched junction bases: 4. This CDR3 is 12 amino acids long. DNA of the CDR3: TGTGCCAGCAGCCCGGGACAGTCGCCCCAGCATTTT. Translation gives CASSPGQSPQHF. Full variable domain (rest looked up from reference TRBV11-1 and TRBJ1-5): EAEVAQSPRYKITEKSQAVAFWCDPISGHATLYWYRQILGQGPELLVQFQDESVVDDSQLPKDRFSAERLKGVDSTLKIQPAELGDSAMYLCASSPGQSPQHFGDGTRLSIL.

The V call is TRBV6-1, the J call TRBJ2-6; D possibly uses TRBD1 or TRBD2 (5 bases each). The CDR3 runs 16 residues. The germline CDR1 and CDR2 sequences are MNHNS and SASEGT. Trimming removed 7 bases at V and 1 base at J, with 14 bases between. DNA for the CDR3: TGTGCCAGCACCGCGATCGAGGGGTCTGGGGCCAACGTCCTGACTTTC. Its translation is CASTAIEGSGANVLTF.

V and J are TRBV6-6 and TRBJ2-7; 7 nucleotides line up with TRBD2. Germline V CDR1 and CDR2: MNHNY, SVGAGI (reference sequence). The CDR3 covers 13 residues. V lost 2 bases to trimming and J lost 6 bases; unmatched junction nucleotides: 4. CDR3 nucleotides: TGTGCCAGCAGTTACGGGGAGGGCCCCGAGCAGTACTTC. Translating it yields CASSYGEGPEQYF.

Details on this clonotype: The CDR3 carries no conserved terminal phenylalanine or tryptophan, so it likely arises from a read error. The DNA is omitted, as the CDR3 cannot be located on it reliably, and the CDR3 follows TCRdb's listing. This rearrangement joins TRBV4-1 to TRBJ2-7; TRBD1, the D gene given by the table, was not confirmed from the DNA. The CDR3 numbers 17 amino acids, ends counted. The germline V gene encodes CDR1 MGHRA and CDR2 YSYEKL. The chain's CDR3 is CASSQVGRVDYGYTFGS.

The J gene is TRBJ1-4, the V gene TRBV7-8, with TRBD1 as a possible D gene (6 bases). From germline, CDR1 is SGHVS and CDR2 FQNEAQ. The CDR3 runs to 16 residues. The V and J ends lost 5 bases and 0 bases respectively, with 13 bases between them. The CDR3 sequence is CASSIGTFATNEKLFF. The CDR3 DNA follows: TGTGCCAGCAGCATAGGGACATTCGCAACTAATGAAAAACTGTTTTTT.

The chain recombines TRBV7-8 with TRBJ2-7; TRBD1 or TRBD2 may be the D gene (6 bases each). V dropped 4 bases and J dropped 5 bases, with 24 bases sitting between them. CDR1 is SGHVS and CDR2 is FQNEAQ in the germline V gene. This CDR3 spans 17 amino acids. The CDR3 DNA reads TGTGCCAGCAGCTCCCACGAGGGGGGCGGGATGCGGCACGAGCAGTACTTC. It codes for CASSSHEGGGMRHEQYF.

J is TRBJ1-2 and V is TRBV6-6; weak D call: TRBD1 (6 bases). V was trimmed by 2 bases and J by 5 bases, leaving 9 bases between them. This CDR3 has 13 amino acids. Germline CDR1 reads MNHNY; CDR2 reads SVGAGI (reference sequence). CDR3 region: CASSYDGQYGYTF. CDR3 in DNA: TGTGCCAGCAGTTACGATGGACAGTATGGCTACACCTTC.

About this clonotype: A read error is likely, as this CDR3 ends without the conserved phenylalanine or tryptophan. It is unclear where the CDR3 begins or ends on the DNA, so no DNA is shown, and the CDR3 is as TCRdb lists it. The chain recombines TRBV28 with TRBJ2-7; the tabulated D call, TRBD1, remains unverified against the DNA. The CDR3 spans 15 residues, counting both ends. Germline CDR1 reads MDHEN; CDR2 reads SYDVKM. The CDR3 region is CAILARDVLGYTFGS.

The chain joins TRBV7-2 to TRBJ2-5; 9 positions match TRBD1. The J call is uncertain, as TRBJ2-1 better fits the DNA end. CDR3 length: 15 residues. Germline loops: CDR1 SGHTA, CDR2 FQGNSA. The CDR3 here is CASSRTGAGFNEQFF. CDR3 DNA: TGTGCCAGCAGCCGGACAGGGGCCGGATTTAATGAGCAGTTCTTC.

This clonotype was found a few times. This chain links TRBV20-1 with TRBJ2-6; perhaps TRBD1 as D (5 bases). Trimming shortened V by 3 bases and J by 4 bases, and 10 bases separated the two germline ends. Germline assignment: CDR1 DFQATT and CDR2 SNEGSKA (reference sequence). There are 14 residues in the CDR3. The CDR3: CSASSGIGANVLTF. The CDR3 DNA reads as TGCAGTGCTAGTTCAGGGATCGGGGCCAACGTCCTGACTTTC.

A few counts support this clonotype. The chain joins TRBV12-3 or TRBV12-4 to TRBJ2-7; D may correspond to TRBD1 or TRBD2 (5 bases each). Judging by the DNA end, TRBJ2-1 fits better; the J call may be wrong. This CDR3 has 14 amino acids. Here the CDR3 DNA reads TGTGCCAGCAGTTTAATGGGACCTATCAATGAGCAGTTCTTC. As protein: CASSLMGPINEQFF.

This clonotype has only one observation. This may stem from a read error, because a much larger clone lies one nucleotide away. This rearrangement joins TRBV14 to TRBJ2-5, with 14 positions matching TRBD2. V lost 3 bases and J lost 11; bases outside the gene matches: 8. The V gene's germline CDR1 is SGHDN and CDR2 FVKESK. There are 15 residues in the CDR3. CDR3: CASSQATSGRGRQYF. The CDR3 region has the DNA TGTGCCAGCAGCCAGGCGACTAGCGGGAGGGGTAGACAGTACTTC.